A single T cell receptor (beta chain) is shown here with its context. TCRdb's copy holds only in-frame clones and misses some; the assay was immunoSEQ multiplex PCR. The sample includes 2,500 to 4,000 clones, 79% seen only once; the top ten take around 10%. The data derive from a study of T cells after posttransplantation cyclophosphamide. Busulfan-fludarabine conditioning, marrow transplant, and cyclophosphamide on days +3 and +4 were administered. The CDR3 extends over 15 amino acids. V lost 0 bases and J lost 11; bases outside the gene matches: 5. Germline V gene lookup returns CDR1 MNHNS and CDR2 SASEGT.

The sequence derives from a male patient aged 55-69 years who received an allogeneic stem cell transplant from a related donor and was CMV-positive. Part of the T cell pool may stem from the graft donor. This chain joins TRBV6-1 and TRBJ1-6; 9 bases are shared with TRBD1. Material: PBMCs, obtained 150 to 200 days after allogeneic stem cell transplant with posttransplant cyclophosphamide. DNA of the CDR3: TGTGCCAGCAGTGAAGCACACAGGGGGCGGCCACCCCTCCACTTT. It specifies CASSEAHRGRPPLHF.